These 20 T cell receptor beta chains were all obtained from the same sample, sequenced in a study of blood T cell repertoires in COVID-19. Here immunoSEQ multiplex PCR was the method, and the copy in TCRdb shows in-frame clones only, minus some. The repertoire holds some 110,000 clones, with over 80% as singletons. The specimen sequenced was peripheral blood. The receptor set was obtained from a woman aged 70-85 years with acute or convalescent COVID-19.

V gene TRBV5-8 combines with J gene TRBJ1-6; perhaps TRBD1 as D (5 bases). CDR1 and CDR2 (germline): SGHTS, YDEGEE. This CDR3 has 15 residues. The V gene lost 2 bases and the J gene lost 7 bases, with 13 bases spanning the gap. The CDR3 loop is CASSFYGGGNSPLHF. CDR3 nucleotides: TGTGCCAGCAGCTTCTACGGGGGGGGGAATTCACCCCTCCACTTT. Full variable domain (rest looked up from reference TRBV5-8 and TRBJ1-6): EAGVTQSPTHLIKTRGQQATLRCSPISGHTSVYWYQQALGLGLQFLLWYDEGEERNRGNFPPRFSGRQFPNYSSELNVNALELEDSALYLCASSFYGGGNSPLHFGNGTRLTVT.

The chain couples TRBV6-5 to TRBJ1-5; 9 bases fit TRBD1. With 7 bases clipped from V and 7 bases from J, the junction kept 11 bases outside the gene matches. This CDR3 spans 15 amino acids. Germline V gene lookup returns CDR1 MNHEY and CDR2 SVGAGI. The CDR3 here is CASNQQGALEQPQHF. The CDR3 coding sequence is TGTGCCAGCAACCAACAGGGGGCTTTGGAACAGCCCCAGCATTTT.

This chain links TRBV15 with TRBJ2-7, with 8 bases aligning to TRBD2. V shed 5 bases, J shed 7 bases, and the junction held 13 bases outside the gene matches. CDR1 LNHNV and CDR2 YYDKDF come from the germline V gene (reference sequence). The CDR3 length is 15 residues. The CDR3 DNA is TGTGCCACCAGCCAGCAGGGACTAGGCCCTAGAGAGCAGTACTTC. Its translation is CATSQQGLGPREQYF.

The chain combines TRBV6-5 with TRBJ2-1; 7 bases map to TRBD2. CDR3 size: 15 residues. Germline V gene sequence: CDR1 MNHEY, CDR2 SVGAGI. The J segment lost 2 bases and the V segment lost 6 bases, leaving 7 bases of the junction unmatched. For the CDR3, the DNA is TGTGCCAGCAGGCAAGCGGGGATGACCTACAATGAGCAGTTCTTC. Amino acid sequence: CASRQAGMTYNEQFF.

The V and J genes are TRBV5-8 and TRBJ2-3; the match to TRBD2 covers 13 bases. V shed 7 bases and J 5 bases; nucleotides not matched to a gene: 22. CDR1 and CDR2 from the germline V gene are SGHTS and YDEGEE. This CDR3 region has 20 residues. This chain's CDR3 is CASPCGLAGDGGTLQDTQYF. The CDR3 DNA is TGTGCCAGCCCTTGCGGACTAGCGGGGGATGGAGGAACGCTTCAAGATACGCAGTATTTT.

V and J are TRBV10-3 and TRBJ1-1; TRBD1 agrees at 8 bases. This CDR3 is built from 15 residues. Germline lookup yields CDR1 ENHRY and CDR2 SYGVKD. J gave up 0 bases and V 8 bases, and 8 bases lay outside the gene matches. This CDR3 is CAIRPGQEMNTEAFF. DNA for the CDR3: TGTGCCATCCGTCCGGGACAGGAGATGAACACTGAAGCTTTCTTT.

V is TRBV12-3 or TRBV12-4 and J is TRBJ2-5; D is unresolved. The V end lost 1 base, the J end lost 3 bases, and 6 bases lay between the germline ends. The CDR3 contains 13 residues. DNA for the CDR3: TGTGCCAGCAGTTTAGGACTGAAAGAGACCCAGTACTTC. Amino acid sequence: CASSLGLKETQYF.

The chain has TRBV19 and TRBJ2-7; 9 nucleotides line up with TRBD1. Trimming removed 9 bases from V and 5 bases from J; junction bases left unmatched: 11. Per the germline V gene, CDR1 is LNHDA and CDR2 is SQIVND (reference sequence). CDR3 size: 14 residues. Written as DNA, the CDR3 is TGTGCCAGCCGTAACAGGGACAGGGAACACGAGCAGTACTTC. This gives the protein CASRNRDREHEQYF.

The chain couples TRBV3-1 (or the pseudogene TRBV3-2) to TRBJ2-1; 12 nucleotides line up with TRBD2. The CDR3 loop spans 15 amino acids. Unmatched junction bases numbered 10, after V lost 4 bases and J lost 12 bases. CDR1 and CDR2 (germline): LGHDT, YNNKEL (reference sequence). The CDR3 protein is CASSPWTSGNSAQFF. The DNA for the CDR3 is TGTGCCAGCAGCCCCTGGACTAGCGGGAACAGTGCGCAGTTCTTC.

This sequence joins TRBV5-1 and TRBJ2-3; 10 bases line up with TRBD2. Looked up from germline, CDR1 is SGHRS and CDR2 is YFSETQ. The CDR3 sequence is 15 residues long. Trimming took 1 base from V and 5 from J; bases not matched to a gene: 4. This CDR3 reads CASSLTSGAGDTQYF. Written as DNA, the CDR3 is TGCGCCAGCAGCTTGACTAGCGGGGCCGGAGATACGCAGTATTTT.

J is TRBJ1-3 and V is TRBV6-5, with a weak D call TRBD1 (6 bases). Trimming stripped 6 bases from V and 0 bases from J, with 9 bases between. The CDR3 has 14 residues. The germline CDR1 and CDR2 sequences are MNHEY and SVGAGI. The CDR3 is CASRGGGSGNTIYF. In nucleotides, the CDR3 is TGTGCCAGCAGAGGGGGGGGCTCTGGAAACACCATATATTTT.

CDR3 protein: CASSLVWLAGNEQFF. The DNA of the CDR3 is TGTGCCAGCAGCTTAGTTTGGCTAGCGGGCAATGAGCAGTTCTTC. The chain has TRBV7-2 and TRBJ2-1, with 8 bases fitting TRBD2. The CDR3 is 15 residues long. Trimming at V came to 1 base and at J to 6 bases, leaving 5 bases not matched to a gene. The germline V gene encodes CDR1 SGHTA and CDR2 FQGNSA.

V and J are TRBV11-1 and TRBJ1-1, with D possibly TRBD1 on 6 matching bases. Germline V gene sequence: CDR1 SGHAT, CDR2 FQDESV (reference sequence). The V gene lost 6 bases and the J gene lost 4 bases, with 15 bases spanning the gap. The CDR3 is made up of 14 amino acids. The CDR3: CASRPGGAGTEAFF. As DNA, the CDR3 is TGTGCCAGCAGGCCCGGGGGGGCGGGCACTGAAGCTTTCTTT.

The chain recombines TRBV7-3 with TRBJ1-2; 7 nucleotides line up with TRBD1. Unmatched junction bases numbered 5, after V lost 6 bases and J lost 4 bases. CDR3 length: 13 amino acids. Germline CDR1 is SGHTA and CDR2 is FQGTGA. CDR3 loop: CASRQQGIYGYTF. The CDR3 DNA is TGTGCCAGCAGACAACAGGGGATCTATGGCTACACCTTC.

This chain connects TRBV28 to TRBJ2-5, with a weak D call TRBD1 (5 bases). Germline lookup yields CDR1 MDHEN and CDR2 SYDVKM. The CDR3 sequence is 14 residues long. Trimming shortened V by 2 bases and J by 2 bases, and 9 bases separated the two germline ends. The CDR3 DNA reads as TGTGCCAGCAGTTTACCGGCAGGGCAAGAGACCCAGTACTTC. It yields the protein CASSLPAGQETQYF.

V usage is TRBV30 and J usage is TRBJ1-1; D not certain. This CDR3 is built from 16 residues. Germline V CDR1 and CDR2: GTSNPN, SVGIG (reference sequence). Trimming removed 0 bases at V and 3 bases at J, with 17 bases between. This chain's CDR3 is CAWSVIGRSPYTEAFF. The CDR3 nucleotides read TGTGCCTGGAGTGTAATCGGTCGGAGTCCATACACTGAAGCTTTCTTT.

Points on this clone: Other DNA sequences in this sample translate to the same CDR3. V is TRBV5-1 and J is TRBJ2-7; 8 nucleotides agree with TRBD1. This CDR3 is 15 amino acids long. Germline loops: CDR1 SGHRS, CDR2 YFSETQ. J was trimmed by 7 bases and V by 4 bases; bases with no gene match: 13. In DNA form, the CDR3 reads TGCGCCAGCAGCCTCACCGGGACAGGTCGCTATGAGCAGTACTTC. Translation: CASSLTGTGRYEQYF.

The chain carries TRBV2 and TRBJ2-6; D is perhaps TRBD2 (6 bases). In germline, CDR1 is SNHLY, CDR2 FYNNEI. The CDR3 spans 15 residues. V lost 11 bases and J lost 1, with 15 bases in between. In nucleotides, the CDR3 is TGTGCCGGGAGGCAACTTTTATCTGGGGCCAACGTCCTGACTTTC. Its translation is CAGRQLLSGANVLTF.

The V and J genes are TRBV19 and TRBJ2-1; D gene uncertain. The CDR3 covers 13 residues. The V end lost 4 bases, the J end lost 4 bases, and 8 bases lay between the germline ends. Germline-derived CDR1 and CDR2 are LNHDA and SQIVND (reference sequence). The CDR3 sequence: CASSSYLYNEQFF. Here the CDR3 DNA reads TGTGCCAGTAGTAGCTACCTTTACAATGAGCAGTTCTTC. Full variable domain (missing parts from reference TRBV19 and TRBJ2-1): DGGITQSPKYLFRKEGQNVTLSCEQNLNHDAMYWYRQDPGQGLRLIYYSQIVNDFQKGDIAEGYSVSREKKESFPLTVTSAQKNPTAFYLCASSSYLYNEQFFGPGTRLTVL.

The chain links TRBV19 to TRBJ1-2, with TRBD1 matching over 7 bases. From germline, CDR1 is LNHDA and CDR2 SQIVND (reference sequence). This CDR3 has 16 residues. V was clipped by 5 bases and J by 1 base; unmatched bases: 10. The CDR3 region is CASSATGATYNYGYTF. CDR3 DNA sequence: TGTGCCAGTAGTGCAACAGGGGCAACCTATAACTATGGCTACACCTTC.